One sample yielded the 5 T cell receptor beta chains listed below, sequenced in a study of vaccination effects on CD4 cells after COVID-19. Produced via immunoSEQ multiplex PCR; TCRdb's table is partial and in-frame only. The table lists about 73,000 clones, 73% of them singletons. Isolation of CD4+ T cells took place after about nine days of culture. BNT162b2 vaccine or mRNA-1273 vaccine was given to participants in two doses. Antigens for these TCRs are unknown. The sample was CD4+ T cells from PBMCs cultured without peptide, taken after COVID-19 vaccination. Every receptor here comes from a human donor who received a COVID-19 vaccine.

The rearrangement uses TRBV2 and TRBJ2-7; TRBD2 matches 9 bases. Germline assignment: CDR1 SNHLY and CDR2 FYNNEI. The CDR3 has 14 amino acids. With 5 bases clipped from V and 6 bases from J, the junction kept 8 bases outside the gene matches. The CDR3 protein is CASSRERLAAEQYV. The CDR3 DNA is TGTGCCAGCAGTCGCGAAAGACTAGCGGCCGAGCAGTACGTC.

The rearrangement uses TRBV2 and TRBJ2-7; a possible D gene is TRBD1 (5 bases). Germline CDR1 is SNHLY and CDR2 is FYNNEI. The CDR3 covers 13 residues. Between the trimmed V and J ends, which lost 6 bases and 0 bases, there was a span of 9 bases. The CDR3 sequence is CASRYRSSYEQYV. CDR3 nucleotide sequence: TGTGCCAGCAGATACAGGAGCTCCTACGAGCAGTACGTC.

CDR3 residues: CASSSMVNTEAFF. The CDR3 DNA is TGTGCCAGCAGCTCGATGGTGAACACTGAAGCTTTCTTT. This sequence joins TRBV7-2 and TRBJ1-1; D gene ambiguous. CDR1 is SGHTA and CDR2 is FQGNSA in the germline V gene. Trimming removed 4 bases at V and 0 bases at J, with 6 bases between. The CDR3 runs to 13 residues. The full variable domain, in which reference TRBV7-2 and TRBJ1-1 provide the parts outside the CDR3, is GAGVSQSPSNKVTEKGKDVELRCDPISGHTALYWYRQSLGQGLEFLIYFQGNSAPDKSGLPSDRFSAERTGGSVSTLTIQRTQQEDSAVYLCASSSMVNTEAFFGQGTRLTVV.

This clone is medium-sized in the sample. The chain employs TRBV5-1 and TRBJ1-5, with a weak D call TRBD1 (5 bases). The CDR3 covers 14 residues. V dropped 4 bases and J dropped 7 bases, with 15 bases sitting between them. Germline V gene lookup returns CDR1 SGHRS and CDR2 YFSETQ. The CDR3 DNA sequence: TGCGCCAGCAGCCCCCAGGTGGGGGGGCAGCCCCAGCATTTT. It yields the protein CASSPQVGGQPQHF.

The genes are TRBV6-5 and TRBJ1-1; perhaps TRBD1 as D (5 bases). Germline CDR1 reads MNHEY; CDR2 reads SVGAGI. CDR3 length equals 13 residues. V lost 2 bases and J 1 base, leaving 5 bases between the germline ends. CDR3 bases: TGTGCCAGCAGTTACGGGGGGAACACTGAAGCTTTCTTT. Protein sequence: CASSYGGNTEAFF.